This T cell receptor beta chain was captured in a study of graft-versus-host responses after intestinal transplantation. The table came from immunoSEQ multiplex PCR; TCRdb's copy has only in-frame clones and leaves some out. The repertoire holds 65,000 to 90,000 clones, with approximately 90% as singletons. A word on this clone: Its antigen is unknown.

Study-wide findings and caveats: There was an association between peak levels of circulating GvH clones and early post-transplant HvG declines.

After removal of 4 bases from V and 4 bases from J, the junction contained 15 bases not matched to a gene. The CDR3 length is 18 residues. Germline values: CDR1 MNHNS, CDR2 SASEGT. The sequence was collected from a human donor who was the organ donor for an intestinal transplant. Sequenced here: unstimulated CD8+ T cells sorted from spleen or lymph node cells, sampled before transplant. The J gene is TRBJ2-3, the V gene TRBV6-1; 9 bases are shared with TRBD2. Written as DNA, the CDR3 is TGTGCCAGCAGTGGCCCTGTAGGCGTGGCGGGGGGGGCAGATACGCAGTATTTT. Translation gives CASSGPVGVAGGADTQYF.